What follows are 29 T cell receptor beta chains derived from one specimen sequenced in a study of sequential checkpoint blockade in melanoma. Treatment indicated: randomized to nivolumab then ipilimumab (arm A) or the reverse (arm B). TCRdb's table, derived via immunoSEQ multiplex PCR, lists solely in-frame clones and lacks some. The sample consists of fewer than 8,500 clones, about 84% of them appearing once. Sample: CD8+ T cells sorted from blood (inferred from file names), taken from a patient given nivolumab and ipilimumab in sequence. The origin of the receptors is a human donor with melanoma.

The chain employs TRBV7-9 and TRBJ1-4, with 7 bases aligning to TRBD1. The CDR3 consists of 16 residues. With 10 bases clipped from V and 0 bases from J, the junction kept 11 bases outside the gene matches. Germline V gene sequence: CDR1 SEHNR, CDR2 FQNEAQ (reference sequence). DNA for the CDR3: TGTGCCACCAAACCCACGGGGACAGCAACTAATGAAAAACTGTTTTTT. Protein product: CATKPTGTATNEKLFF. The full variable domain, with the rest looked up from reference TRBV7-9 and TRBJ1-4, is DTGVSQNPRHKITKRGQNVTFRCDPISEHNRLYWYRQTLGQGPEFLTYFQNEAQLEKSRLLSDRFSAERPKGSFSTLEIQRTEQGDSAMYLCATKPTGTATNEKLFFGSGTQLSVL.

V and J are TRBV25-1 and TRBJ1-3, with 8 bases that match TRBD1. Looked up from germline, CDR1 is MGHDK and CDR2 is SYGVNS. This CDR3 spans 13 amino acids. Trimming cost V 6 bases and J 7 bases; bases outside gene matches: 5. CDR3 protein: CASSLQGVNTIYF. The CDR3 bases are TGTGCCAGCAGCCTACAGGGGGTGAACACCATATATTTT.

The gene calls are TRBV15 and TRBJ2-1, with D possibly being TRBD2 (5 bases). The CDR3 spans 16 residues. Germline V gives CDR1 LNHNV, CDR2 YYDKDF (reference sequence). Deletions cut 0 bases from V and 0 bases from J, with 9 bases between. The CDR3 loop reads CATSRDFGSSYNEQFF. In nucleotides, the CDR3 is TGTGCCACCAGCAGAGATTTTGGGAGCTCCTACAATGAGCAGTTCTTC.

This chain links TRBV29-1 with TRBJ2-5, with D possibly being TRBD2 (6 bases). The germline gives CDR1 SQVTM, CDR2 ANQGSEA. Trimming removed 5 bases from V and 4 bases from J, with 14 bases in between. The CDR3 contains 13 residues. In nucleotides, the CDR3 is TGCAGCGTTAGAGCCGGGACTTCAGAGACCCAGTACTTC. It is translated as CSVRAGTSETQYF.

This clone showed up just once. This sequence joins TRBV9 and TRBJ1-2; 7 bases line up with TRBD1. Per germline, CDR1 SGDLS and CDR2 YYNGEE. V was clipped by 7 bases and J by 0 bases; unmatched bases: 6. This CDR3 spans 14 amino acids. This chain's CDR3 is CASGRTGPNYGYTF. The CDR3 DNA follows: TGTGCCAGCGGAAGGACAGGTCCTAACTATGGCTACACCTTC.

The chain recombines TRBV5-1 with TRBJ2-2; D gene unclear. The CDR3 spans 15 residues. Per the germline V gene, CDR1 is SGHRS and CDR2 is YFSETQ. Trimming took off 0 bases at V and 6 bases at J, with 12 bases between the two ends. In nucleotides, the CDR3 is TGCGCCAGCAGCTTGGGTATTGTTTTCGCCGGGGAGCTGTTTTTT. As protein: CASSLGIVFAGELFF.

The genes are TRBV18 and TRBJ2-1, with 10 bases lining up with TRBD2. CDR1 is KGHSH and CDR2 is LQKENI in the germline V gene. V was clipped by 5 bases and J by 4 bases; unmatched bases: 5. The CDR3 totals 15 residues. CDR3 residues: CASSSASGRYNEQFF. In DNA form, the CDR3 reads TGTGCCAGCTCAAGCGCTAGCGGGAGATACAATGAGCAGTTCTTC.

V gene TRBV11-2 combines with J gene TRBJ2-5; a possible D gene is TRBD1 (6 bases). CDR3 length: 16 amino acids. Germline assignment: CDR1 SGHAT and CDR2 FQNNGV. V lost 5 bases and J lost 2, with 18 bases in between. DNA of the CDR3: TGTGCCAGCAGCCCCATGGGCCCAGGGGCGCAAGAGACCCAGTACTTC. It is translated as CASSPMGPGAQETQYF.

This clone appeared once. Here the CDR3 DNA reads TGTGCCAGTAGTTCCAGGGGAGACTATGGCTACACCTTC. Translated, it gives CASSSRGDYGYTF. The chain joins TRBV19 to TRBJ1-2; maybe TRBD1 (6 bases). V was cut by 5 bases and J by 3 bases, with 10 bases left in between. The CDR3 is 13 amino acids. Germline V gene sequence: CDR1 LNHDA, CDR2 SQIVND (reference sequence).

The rearrangement uses TRBV30 and TRBJ2-5, with D possibly matching TRBD1 (7 bases). This CDR3 has 16 amino acids. Germline V CDR1 and CDR2: GTSNPN, SVGIG (reference sequence). This CDR3 is CSQGGQSGSFQETQYF. The CDR3, as DNA: TGTTCTCAGGGGGGACAGAGCGGTTCCTTCCAAGAGACCCAGTACTTC. Filled out from reference TRBV30 and TRBJ2-5, the complete variable domain reads SQTIHQWPATLVQPVGSPLSLECTVEGTSNPNLYWYRQAAGRGLQLLFYSVGIGQISSEVPQNLSASRPQDRQFILSSKKLLLSDSGFYLCSQGGQSGSFQETQYFGPGTRLLVL.

This chain joins TRBV4-1 and TRBJ2-3; 7 nucleotides agree with TRBD1. This CDR3 has 15 amino acids. J was trimmed by 4 bases and V by 5 bases; bases with no gene match: 9. Germline V gene data show CDR1 as MGHRA and CDR2 as YSYEKL. CDR3 sequence reads: CASSYRGKDADTQYF. In DNA, the CDR3 is TGCGCCAGCAGCTACAGGGGAAAGGACGCAGATACGCAGTATTTT.

This clone was counted a single time. Germline is not matched at one junction end, which may reflect a read error. J is TRBJ2-4 and V is TRBV5-6; 9 bases map to TRBD1. The CDR3 loop spans 14 amino acids. Germline V gives CDR1 SGHDT, CDR2 YYEEEE. CDR3: CASRLGQGKNIQYF. CDR3 bases: TGTGCCAGCAGGTTGGGACAGGGAAAAAACATTCAGTACTTC.

J is TRBJ1-4 and V is TRBV15; possibly TRBD1 for D (5 bases). This CDR3 has 14 amino acids. V lost 0 bases, J lost 8 bases, and 10 bases lay in between. Germline CDR1 reads LNHNV; CDR2 reads YYDKDF (reference sequence). CDR3 in amino acids: CATSRDQGIEKLFF. For the CDR3, the DNA is TGTGCCACCAGCAGAGACCAGGGAATCGAAAAACTGTTTTTT. Looking up the rest from reference TRBV15 and TRBJ1-4 gives the full variable domain: DAMVIQNPRYQVTQFGKPVTLSCSQTLNHNVMYWYQQKSSQAPKLLFHYYDKDFNNEADTPDNFQSRRPNTSFCFLDIRSPGLGDTAMYLCATSRDQGIEKLFFGSGTQLSVL.

The rearrangement links TRBV5-4 to TRBJ1-2; TRBD1 might be the D (6 bases). The CDR3 runs to 16 residues. V was cut by 0 bases and J by 8 bases, with 20 bases left in between. The germline gives CDR1 SGHNT, CDR2 YYREEE (reference sequence). CDR3 DNA sequence: TGTGCCAGCAGCTTGGCCGACTACAGGGCCTCTAGGGGCTACACCTTC. Protein sequence: CASSLADYRASRGYTF.

This chain links TRBV11-3 with TRBJ2-2; weak D call: TRBD1 (5 bases). This CDR3 contains 13 residues. Trimming pared 5 bases from V and 7 bases from J, leaving 11 bases between. The germline V gene has CDR1 SGHNT and CDR2 YENEEA. CDR3 coding DNA: TGTGCCAGCAGCCGACAGAGCCACGGGGAGCTGTTTTTT. It yields the protein CASSRQSHGELFF. The whole variable domain, filled in from reference TRBV11-3 and TRBJ2-2, reads EAGVVQSPRYKIIEKKQPVAFWCNPISGHNTLYWYLQNLGQGPELLIRYENEEAVDDSQLPKDRFSAERLKGVDSTLKIQPAELGDSAVYLCASSRQSHGELFFGEGSRLTVL.

CDR3 protein: CASSSRDRGLEQYF. CDR3 nucleotides: TGTGCCAGCAGTAGTCGGGACAGGGGGCTTGAGCAGTACTTC. The chain is built from TRBV28 and TRBJ2-7; 12 bases align to TRBD1. V trimming: 5 bases; J trimming: 7 bases; junction bases outside the gene matches: 6. Germline V CDR1 and CDR2: MDHEN, SYDVKM. The length of the CDR3 is 14 residues.

The chain couples TRBV6-1 to TRBJ2-1; 9 bases agree with TRBD2. Germline V gene sequence: CDR1 MNHNS, CDR2 SASEGT. V was pared by 4 bases and J by 7 bases, with 5 bases of the junction left unmatched. CDR3 length: 14 residues. The CDR3 sequence: CASSVGGRVNEQFF. CDR3 in DNA: TGTGCCAGCAGTGTAGGCGGGAGGGTTAATGAGCAGTTCTTC.

This chain connects TRBV28 to TRBJ2-7; 13 bases line up with TRBD2. This CDR3 comprises 16 residues. The V segment lost 6 bases and the J segment 0 bases; nucleotides outside the gene matches: 5. Germline CDR1 is MDHEN and CDR2 is SYDVKM. The DNA of the CDR3 is TGTGCCAGCAGCCGGGGGACTAGCGGGACCTCCTACGAGCAGTACTTC. Translating it yields CASSRGTSGTSYEQYF.

This clone is medium-sized (0.01 to 0.1%) within its sample. This sequence joins TRBV7-9 and TRBJ2-7; 10 nucleotides align to TRBD2. CDR3 length equals 14 residues. The V and J ends lost 1 base and 7 bases, in that order; junction bases with no gene match: 4. Germline V gene sequence: CDR1 SEHNR, CDR2 FQNEAQ (reference sequence). The CDR3 loop is CASSLVAGGREQYF. In DNA form, the CDR3 reads TGTGCCAGCAGCTTAGTAGCGGGGGGAAGGGAGCAGTACTTC.

The J gene is TRBJ2-7, the V gene TRBV5-5; 7 bases line up with TRBD1. The ends lost 2 bases at V and 3 bases at J; junction bases unmatched: 5. The CDR3 contains 14 residues. The germline V gene encodes CDR1 SGHKS and CDR2 YYEKEE (reference sequence). CDR3 loop: CASSLRPGGYEQYF. The DNA of the CDR3 is TGTGCCAGCAGCTTACGACCAGGGGGCTACGAGCAGTACTTC.

The chain carries TRBV2 and TRBJ1-1, with 7 bases aligning to TRBD1. CDR1 and CDR2 (germline): SNHLY, FYNNEI. Germline trimming cut 3 bases from V and 0 bases from J; bases unmatched to any gene: 4. The CDR3 is 15 amino acids. CDR3 amino acids: CASSDVRGMNTEAFF. DNA for the CDR3: TGTGCCAGCAGTGACGTCAGGGGGATGAACACTGAAGCTTTCTTT.

The chain has TRBV10-3 and TRBJ2-1; 7 nucleotides align to TRBD2. V lost 2 bases and J lost 12; bases outside the gene matches: 1. Germline assignment: CDR1 ENHRY and CDR2 SYGVKD. The CDR3 contains 11 residues. The CDR3 DNA reads as TGTGCCATCAGTGAGGGCGGGAGGCAGTTCTTC. Amino acids: CAISEGGRQFF.

The V and J genes are TRBV9 and TRBJ2-1, with D possibly TRBD2 on 6 matching bases. The V gene's germline CDR1 is SGDLS and CDR2 YYNGEE. The CDR3 length is 16 residues. V was trimmed by 0 bases and J by 8 bases, leaving 18 bases between them. The CDR3 DNA follows: TGTGCCAGCAGCGTAGAGGCGGGGCCGTGGGCCGATGAGCAGTTCTTC. Its protein is CASSVEAGPWADEQFF.

This clone was seen only a few times. The chain has TRBV4-1 and TRBJ2-1; 8 nucleotides agree with TRBD2. Trimming cost V 5 bases and J 10 bases; bases outside gene matches: 7. The CDR3 has 13 residues. Germline lookup yields CDR1 MGHRA and CDR2 YSYEKL. CDR3 sequence: CASSGGTRYEQFF. The CDR3 DNA sequence: TGCGCCAGCAGCGGAGGGACTAGATACGAGCAGTTCTTC.

This chain joins TRBV9 and TRBJ2-1; a weak D match, TRBD2 (5 bases). The germline V and J ends were trimmed by 7 bases and 4 bases, with 6 bases remaining between them. This CDR3 spans 11 amino acids. Germline CDR1 SGDLS, CDR2 YYNGEE. The CDR3 DNA reads as TGTGCCAGCGGGAGATACAATGAGCAGTTCTTC. Its translation: CASGRYNEQFF.

In its sample, this clone was seen a few times. The chain employs TRBV29-1 and TRBJ2-7; the D gene is possibly TRBD1 (6 bases). V was clipped by 4 bases and J by 4 bases, with 17 bases between them. The CDR3 spans 14 residues. Germline V lookup: CDR1 SQVTM, CDR2 ANQGSEA. The CDR3 DNA reads as TGCAGCGTTGCGGAAGGACAGTTCATTTACGAGCAGTACTTC. Its protein product is CSVAEGQFIYEQYF.

The J gene is TRBJ1-2, the V gene TRBV7-9; D is unclear. This CDR3 spans 12 amino acids. Germline V CDR1 and CDR2: SEHNR, FQNEAQ (reference sequence). The V end was cut by 5 bases, the J end by 0 bases, with 4 bases between. CDR3: CASSPPNYGYTF. The CDR3 DNA reads as TGTGCCAGCAGCCCTCCTAACTATGGCTACACCTTC.

CDR3 sequence reads: CASSSGADGNQPQHF. The CDR3 coding sequence is TGTGCCAGCAGTTCAGGTGCTGACGGCAATCAGCCCCAGCATTTT. This chain links TRBV27 with TRBJ1-5; D is uncertain. The germline CDR1 and CDR2 sequences are MNHEY and SMNVEV (reference sequence). This CDR3 contains 15 residues. V was cut by 4 bases and J by 2 bases, with 12 bases left in between.

This clone was picked up a small number of times. J is TRBJ2-7 and V is TRBV19, with 7 bases matching TRBD1. V was clipped by 10 bases and J by 0 bases; unmatched bases: 9. Germline V CDR1 and CDR2: LNHDA, SQIVND (reference sequence). This CDR3 is built from 14 residues. CDR3 loop: CATMDRQSSYEQYF. DNA for the CDR3: TGTGCCACCATGGACAGGCAGAGCTCCTACGAGCAGTACTTC.